This TCR beta chain was identified during a study of regulatory dendritic cells for organ transplantation. Study-level findings and limits: The most alloreactive TCR clonotypes were found in resting memory CD8+ cells.

With respect to this clone: Its antigen is undetermined.

The CDR3 is 15 amino acids. Germline V gene lookup returns CDR1 SGHTA and CDR2 FQGTGA. Deletions cut 2 bases from V and 7 bases from J, with 15 bases between. Allogeneic regulatory or mature dendritic cells were co-cultured for more than 4 days with CFSE-labeled sorted T cells at 1:10. Libraries were prepared by immunoSEQ multiplex PCR; TCRdb keeps only in-frame clonotypes and omits some of them. The table lists around 19,000 clones, under 80% of them singletons, with 3.2% in the top ten. Sequencing used memory CD4+ T cells from blood cultured with regulatory dendritic cells. Subset here: CD45RO+ memory T cells. The chain uses TRBV7-3 and TRBJ2-1; the D gene could be TRBD1 or TRBD2 (5 bases each). This TCR was sampled from a human donor in good health. CDR3 sequence (DNA): TGTGCCAGCAGCTTATATCCCCGGGGCGATAATGAGCAGTTCTTC. Encoded protein: CASSLYPRGDNEQFF.